This T cell receptor (beta chain) stems from a study of T cells in tumors after PD-1 blockade. The wider study: Daily vismodegib 150 mg continued in a subset of anti-PD-1-treated patients. Mean per blood sample: 90,000 to 120,000 templates (about 24,000-270,000), about 40,000 unique clonotypes.

The protocol was immunoSEQ multiplex PCR, while the TCRdb copy is restricted to in-frame clones and leaves out a portion. The sample lists tens of thousands of clones; roughly three quarters were seen once. The CDR3 has 13 residues. The germline gives CDR1 SGHVS, CDR2 FQNEAQ. With 2 bases removed from V and 6 bases from J, the gap between germline ends came to 10 bases. Input was 616 ng to 6,004 ng of genomic DNA from tumor or blood. This clone has just one count. This TCR derives from a human donor with advanced basal cell or squamous cell carcinoma (not recorded which). Sequenced here: PBMCs, sampled before anti-PD-1 therapy. This chain uses TRBV7-8 with TRBJ1-1; D gene ambiguous. CDR3 nucleotide sequence: TGTGCCAGCAGCTTAAACGGTCGGGCTGAAGCTTTCTTT. Its protein is CASSLNGRAEAFF.